The 6 T cell receptor beta chains presented below share a single source sample, sequenced in a study of shared clonotypes between healthy human individuals (TCRdb year 2020). Libraries were prepared through the immunoSEQ multiplex PCR assay. TCRdb holds this immuneACCESS table with in-frame rearrangements only. Some clones are missing; in checked studies, unresolved V genes explain under half, and the rest has no known cause. This sample has around 2.3 million clones in its table, and more than 90% of those were observed once. The top ten hold roughly 0.13% of the sample. Sequenced material: naive CD4+ T cells sorted from blood. This specimen's cell subset or site label, per the study, means: CD45RA+ positively selected. These receptors were collected from a man in his late teens or twenties in good health.

The V gene is TRBV10-1, the J gene TRBJ1-3; D uncertain. CDR1 and CDR2 from the germline V gene are WNHNN and SYGVQD (reference sequence). V lost 6 bases, J lost 0 bases, and 12 bases lay in between. CDR3 length: 15 residues. CDR3 in DNA: TGCGCCAGCAGGACGAAGGTGCTCTCTGGAAACACCATATATTTT. Protein sequence: CASRTKVLSGNTIYF.

The chain uses TRBV29-1 and TRBJ2-6; D possibly matches TRBD1 or TRBD2 (5 bases each). The germline gives CDR1 SQVTM, CDR2 ANQGSEA. CDR3 length: 16 residues. The V end was cut by 3 bases, the J end by 4 bases, with 16 bases between. In nucleotides, the CDR3 is TGCAGCGTTGAGGGGGATTCGGTCTTAGGGGCCAACGTCCTGACTTTC. Protein product: CSVEGDSVLGANVLTF.

The chain links TRBV29-1 to TRBJ1-6; D perhaps matches TRBD1 (5 bases). Trimming shortened V by 6 bases and J by 5 bases, and 14 bases separated the two germline ends. Germline values: CDR1 SQVTM, CDR2 ANQGSEA. The CDR3 is 14 amino acids. The CDR3 reads CSVAPGTDNSPLHF. The CDR3 bases are TGCAGCGTCGCCCCCGGGACCGATAATTCACCCCTCCACTTT. The full variable domain, rest sourced from reference TRBV29-1 and TRBJ1-6, is SAVISQKPSRDICQRGTSLTIQCQVDSQVTMMFWYRQQPGQSLTLIATANQGSEATYESGFVIDKFPISRPNLTFSTLTVSNMSPEDSSIYLCSVAPGTDNSPLHFGNGTRLTVT.

As regards this clone: The same CDR3 can be traced to other DNA sequences in this sample. J is TRBJ2-5 and V is TRBV7-9; D is undetermined. This CDR3 is 11 amino acids long. With 5 bases removed from V and 7 bases from J, the gap between germline ends came to 8 bases. Germline assignment: CDR1 SEHNR and CDR2 FQNEAQ (reference sequence). CDR3: CASSLLGTQYF. The CDR3 DNA reads TGTGCCAGCAGCCTCTTGGGGACCCAGTACTTC.

CDR3 region: CASSQDLDGLEYF. The CDR3 DNA follows: TGTGCCAGCAGCCAAGATCTGGACGGACTGGAGTACTTC. The genes are TRBV14 and TRBJ2-7, with D possibly being TRBD2 (5 bases). The V gene's germline CDR1 is SGHDN and CDR2 FVKESK. The CDR3 spans 13 residues. V was clipped by 0 bases and J by 11 bases, with 14 bases between them.

This sequence joins TRBV5-1 and TRBJ1-1, with D unclear. V was pared by 0 bases and J by 0 bases, with 6 bases between. Germline CDR1 and CDR2: SGHRS and YFSETQ. This CDR3 contains 14 residues. This CDR3 is CASSLGHLNTEAFF. The CDR3 nucleotides read TGCGCCAGCAGCTTGGGCCACCTGAACACTGAAGCTTTCTTT.